The T cell receptor beta chain described here comes from a study of shared clonotypes between healthy human individuals. Study as a whole: The cohort had two women and a few men, ages 18 to 49.

Whole-study results and caveats: Donors were few, which limited the genetic and exposure-history diversity represented.

This clone was picked up a small number of times. No antigen is known for it. Using immunoSEQ multiplex PCR, the repertoire was profiled, and TCRdb retains in-frame clones only, with some absent. The sample shows 950,000 to 1,100,000 clones, around 75% of them seen only once. The CDR3 contains 14 residues. The V gene's germline CDR1 is SEHNR and CDR2 FQNEAQ (reference sequence). Between the trimmed V and J ends, which lost 7 bases and 0 bases, there was a span of 12 bases. The rearrangement joins TRBV7-9 to TRBJ1-1; D remains ambiguous. Material for sequencing was memory CD4+ T cells sorted from blood. Subset in this sample: CD45RA-negative fraction. The source of this sequence is a man between 18 and 29 years old in good health. DNA of the CDR3: TGTGCCAGCAACCTGGGCAGGATGAACACTGAAGCTTTCTTT. Protein sequence: CASNLGRMNTEAFF.